This TCR beta chain was profiled in a study of untreated major depressive disorder. Notes on the study in general: Depressed patients' CD4+ T cells carried increased TRBV05-01 (Vbeta 5.1) usage versus control CD4+ T cells.

Turning to this clone: Its matching antigen is unknown.

The assay was immunoSEQ multiplex PCR, and TCRdb's table has in-frame clones only and misses some. The sample holds about 15,000 clones, 80% to 95% seen once. Trimming cost V 5 bases and J 5 bases, with 15 bases left between them. Germline V lookup: CDR1 MNHEY, CDR2 SMNVEV (reference sequence). The CDR3 runs to 14 residues. The material sequenced was CD4+ T cells from PBMCs. This receptor was identified in a woman aged 30 to 39 with major depressive disorder. The V call is TRBV27, the J call TRBJ1-2, with a possible D match to TRBD1 (6 bases). CDR3 residues: CASSLAQGAYGYTF. The CDR3 DNA reads as TGTGCCAGCAGTCTCGCACAGGGAGCTTATGGCTACACCTTC.